One and the same sample provided the 25 T cell receptor beta chains below, sequenced in a study of cytomegalovirus exposure and HLA in healthy donors. The PCR used 60 Vbeta and 13 Jbeta primers. TCRdb's table, derived via immunoSEQ multiplex PCR, lists solely in-frame clones and lacks some. The sample contains some 140,000 clones, 70% to 80% of which appear only once. Sequenced sample: PBMCs. The receptors here all came from a female donor in good health and CMV-seropositive.

A single count supports this clone. The V call is TRBV10-2, the J call TRBJ2-1, with TRBD1 matching over 9 bases. After removal of 6 bases from V and 2 bases from J, the junction contained 14 bases not matched to a gene. This CDR3 is 18 amino acids long. Germline CDR1 WSHSY, CDR2 SAAADI. In DNA form, the CDR3 reads TGCGCCAGCAGACGCGGGACAGGGAGTAAAAACCCCTACAATGAGCAGTTCTTC. This sequence encodes CASRRGTGSKNPYNEQFF.

This chain connects TRBV6-1 to TRBJ2-7, with D perhaps matching TRBD2 (6 bases). With 2 bases removed from V and 2 bases from J, the gap between germline ends came to 10 bases. The CDR3 covers 14 residues. Germline CDR1 and CDR2: MNHNS and SASEGT. The CDR3 bases are TGTGCCAGCAGTGAACGGGGGTTCGCCTACGAGCAGTACTTC. Translating gives CASSERGFAYEQYF.

The rearrangement joins TRBV6-1 to TRBJ2-3; no firm D call. Germline V gene data show CDR1 as MNHNS and CDR2 as SASEGT. The CDR3 is made up of 16 amino acids. The V gene lost 4 bases and the J gene lost 3 bases, with 17 bases spanning the gap. The CDR3 nucleotides read TGTGCCAGCAGTGGCCCCCTCCTCGGTTTAACAGATACGCAGTATTTT. This codes for CASSGPLLGLTDTQYF.

The chain has TRBV18 and TRBJ1-1; maybe TRBD1 (5 bases). Trimming shortened V by 2 bases and J by 3 bases, and 10 bases separated the two germline ends. The CDR3 is made up of 14 amino acids. CDR1 and CDR2 (germline): KGHSH, LQKENI. This CDR3 is CASSPAGRDTEAFF. In DNA form, the CDR3 reads TGTGCCAGCTCACCAGCGGGACGGGACACTGAAGCTTTCTTT.

This sequence joins TRBV15 and TRBJ1-4; D unclear. The CDR3 loop spans 16 amino acids. The V and J ends lost 1 base and 4 bases respectively, with 13 bases between them. Germline V lookup: CDR1 LNHNV, CDR2 YYDKDF (reference sequence). Written as DNA, the CDR3 is TGTGCCACCAGCAGAGGAGGCGGGAGCTATAATGAAAAACTGTTTTTT. This codes for CATSRGGGSYNEKLFF.

For the CDR3, the DNA is TGCGCCAGCAGTGAGTCCCCCAGGGGGCTAGAGACCCAGTACTTC. This translates into CASSESPRGLETQYF. The V gene is TRBV10-1, the J gene TRBJ2-5; 8 bases align to TRBD1. Unmatched junction bases numbered 4, after V lost 0 bases and J lost 4 bases. This CDR3 has 15 residues. CDR1 is WNHNN and CDR2 is SYGVQD in the germline V gene (reference sequence).

The CDR3: CASRGGVYEQYF. CDR3 nucleotide sequence: TGTGCCAGCAGGGGGGGGGTCTACGAGCAGTACTTC. The chain links TRBV2 to TRBJ2-7; 7 bases align to TRBD2. The CDR3 covers 12 residues. Germline values: CDR1 SNHLY, CDR2 FYNNEI. The V segment lost 6 bases and the J segment 3 bases; nucleotides outside the gene matches: 2.

The sample holds a few counts of this clone. The chain uses TRBV7-3 and TRBJ2-5; 10 bases line up with TRBD1. This CDR3 spans 14 amino acids. Germline V gene lookup returns CDR1 SGHTA and CDR2 FQGTGA. V shed 5 bases, J shed 5 bases, and the junction held 5 bases outside the gene matches. CDR3 region: CASSRQGASETQYF. The CDR3 nucleotides read TGTGCCAGCAGCCGACAGGGGGCATCGGAGACCCAGTACTTC.

V and J are TRBV5-1 and TRBJ1-1; 7 bases map to TRBD1. There are 17 residues in the CDR3. With V trimmed by 4 bases and J by 0 bases, 12 bases remained unmatched. Germline V gene lookup returns CDR1 SGHRS and CDR2 YFSETQ. The CDR3 DNA reads TGCGCCAGCAGCCCAGACAGGGCCACCGATCTGAACACTGAAGCTTTCTTT. Its protein is CASSPDRATDLNTEAFF.

Only a few counts were recorded for this clone. The chain couples TRBV2 to TRBJ2-5; no firm D call. This CDR3 region has 16 residues. The V end was cut by 2 bases, the J end by 1 base, with 14 bases between. Germline CDR1 reads SNHLY; CDR2 reads FYNNEI. The CDR3 protein is CASSEILRSVQETQYF. The DNA for the CDR3 is TGTGCCAGCAGTGAAATTCTCAGGTCCGTCCAAGAGACCCAGTACTTC.

The chain joins TRBV27 to TRBJ1-5; D remains ambiguous. Germline CDR1 reads MNHEY; CDR2 reads SMNVEV (reference sequence). The CDR3 is made up of 14 amino acids. V was trimmed by 6 bases and J by 6 bases, leaving 15 bases between them. The CDR3 loop is CASRLGAGSQPQHF. The DNA for the CDR3 is TGTGCCAGCAGACTAGGAGCCGGATCTCAGCCCCAGCATTTT.

This chain links TRBV7-9 with TRBJ1-5; 8 bases fit TRBD1. Trimming took 5 bases from V and 7 from J; bases not matched to a gene: 10. This CDR3 spans 15 amino acids. Germline V gene lookup returns CDR1 SEHNR and CDR2 FQNEAQ (reference sequence). The CDR3: CASSLTSTGAQPQHF. CDR3 sequence (DNA): TGTGCCAGCAGCCTAACCTCGACAGGGGCCCAGCCCCAGCATTTT.

This chain connects TRBV15 to TRBJ1-5; D perhaps matches TRBD1 (6 bases). Looked up from germline, CDR1 is LNHNV and CDR2 is YYDKDF (reference sequence). The CDR3 runs 18 residues. V dropped 0 bases and J dropped 2 bases, with 17 bases sitting between them. The DNA for the CDR3 is TGTGCCACCAGCAGAGAACTCTCAGGGGTACGCGGCAATCAGCCCCAGCATTTT. Protein: CATSRELSGVRGNQPQHF.

This clone was seen more than once but under ten times. The V call is TRBV7-9, the J call TRBJ2-1; D is possibly TRBD2 (5 bases). The CDR3 extends over 15 amino acids. V lost 6 bases to trimming and J lost 8 bases, with 20 bases between them. In germline, CDR1 is SEHNR, CDR2 FQNEAQ (reference sequence). The CDR3 is CASRTSGKDRYEQFF. CDR3 coding DNA: TGTGCCAGCAGAACCAGCGGCAAGGATAGATATGAGCAGTTCTTC.

Here the CDR3 DNA reads TGTGCCACCAGCAGAAGACAGGGGAATACTGAAAAACTGTTTTTT. Amino acid sequence: CATSRRQGNTEKLFF. The chain links TRBV15 to TRBJ1-4; 8 bases are a match to TRBD1. This CDR3 has 15 amino acids. Germline V gives CDR1 LNHNV, CDR2 YYDKDF (reference sequence). J was trimmed by 7 bases and V by 2 bases; bases with no gene match: 6.

The V and J genes are TRBV7-3 and TRBJ2-1; tentative D call: TRBD2 (5 bases). The germline gives CDR1 SGHTA, CDR2 FQGTGA. CDR3 length equals 14 residues. V shed 2 bases and J shed 6 bases, with 11 bases lying between them. The CDR3 here is CASSLERAGNEQFF. CDR3 sequence (DNA): TGTGCCAGCAGCTTAGAGAGGGCCGGCAATGAGCAGTTCTTC.

The chain joins TRBV27 to TRBJ2-7; D is ambiguous. Germline-derived CDR1 and CDR2 are MNHEY and SMNVEV (reference sequence). The germline V and J ends were trimmed by 0 bases and 0 bases, with 3 bases remaining between them. The CDR3 is 13 amino acids. The CDR3 protein is CASSLSLSYEQYF. The CDR3 DNA follows: TGTGCCAGCAGTTTATCCCTCTCCTACGAGCAGTACTTC.

J is TRBJ1-1 and V is TRBV4-1; D ambiguous. The V end lost 4 bases, the J end lost 2 bases, and 20 bases lay between the germline ends. Germline CDR1 is MGHRA and CDR2 is YSYEKL. This CDR3 region has 17 residues. Here the CDR3 reads CASSLQLWHSSNTEAFF. The CDR3 nucleotides are TGCGCCAGCAGCCTACAACTCTGGCACAGTTCAAACACTGAAGCTTTCTTT.

The CDR3 region is CASSEQSSGGETQYF. The CDR3 DNA sequence: TGCGCCAGCAGCGAGCAGTCTAGCGGGGGTGAGACCCAGTACTTC. V usage is TRBV5-1 and J usage is TRBJ2-5; TRBD2 aligns across 10 bases. Germline trimming cut 4 bases from V and 5 bases from J; bases unmatched to any gene: 8. The CDR3 length is 15 residues. Germline assignment: CDR1 SGHRS and CDR2 YFSETQ.

The chain links TRBV7-3 to TRBJ2-2, with D unresolved. The CDR3 is 15 amino acids. Trimming took 5 bases from V and 1 from J, leaving 11 bases between them. Germline values: CDR1 SGHTA, CDR2 FQGTGA. CDR3 sequence (DNA): TGTGCCAGCAGCCCGTCACGGGTGAACACCGGGGAGCTGTTTTTT. This codes for CASSPSRVNTGELFF.

V usage is TRBV18 and J usage is TRBJ2-2, with 7 bases aligning to TRBD1. The CDR3 runs 16 residues. V gave up 0 bases and J gave up 4 bases; unmatched junction bases: 5. CDR1 and CDR2 (germline): KGHSH, LQKENI. CDR3 amino acids: CASSPPWTGATGELFF. CDR3 coding DNA: TGTGCCAGCTCACCACCATGGACAGGAGCCACCGGGGAGCTGTTTTTT.

J is TRBJ2-5 and V is TRBV2, with 8 positions matching TRBD2. The CDR3 is 15 residues long. With 4 bases clipped from V and 9 bases from J, the junction kept 13 bases outside the gene matches. The germline CDR1 and CDR2 sequences are SNHLY and FYNNEI. The CDR3 DNA reads as TGTGCCAGCAGTGTCGGCGGGGGGCCCCGGTCGGCCCAGTACTTC. It codes for CASSVGGGPRSAQYF.

This clone was counted a few times. The rearrangement uses TRBV15 and TRBJ2-2; 8 nucleotides line up with TRBD1. V dropped 4 bases and J dropped 3; count of bases not matched to a gene: 7. Per germline, CDR1 LNHNV and CDR2 YYDKDF (reference sequence). CDR3 length equals 16 residues. CDR3 bases: TGTGCCACCAGCAAAACAGGGGGTTGGGACACCGGGGAGCTGTTTTTT. Translated: CATSKTGGWDTGELFF.

The chain carries TRBV19 and TRBJ1-1; D gene ambiguous. Looked up from germline, CDR1 is LNHDA and CDR2 is SQIVND (reference sequence). The CDR3 loop spans 16 amino acids. The V end was cut by 5 bases, the J end by 0 bases, with 16 bases between. The CDR3 nucleotides are TGTGCCAGTAGTGAGGAGTCGCCCGGGATGAACACTGAAGCTTTCTTT. Its translation: CASSEESPGMNTEAFF.

The J gene is TRBJ2-5, the V gene TRBV11-2, with a weak D call TRBD2 (6 bases). The V gene lost 0 bases and the J gene lost 9 bases, with 11 bases spanning the gap. Germline V CDR1 and CDR2: SGHAT, FQNNGV. This CDR3 contains 13 residues. The DNA of the CDR3 is TGTGCCAGCAGCTTAGATGGAGGGGAGGCCCAGTACTTC. As protein: CASSLDGGEAQYF.